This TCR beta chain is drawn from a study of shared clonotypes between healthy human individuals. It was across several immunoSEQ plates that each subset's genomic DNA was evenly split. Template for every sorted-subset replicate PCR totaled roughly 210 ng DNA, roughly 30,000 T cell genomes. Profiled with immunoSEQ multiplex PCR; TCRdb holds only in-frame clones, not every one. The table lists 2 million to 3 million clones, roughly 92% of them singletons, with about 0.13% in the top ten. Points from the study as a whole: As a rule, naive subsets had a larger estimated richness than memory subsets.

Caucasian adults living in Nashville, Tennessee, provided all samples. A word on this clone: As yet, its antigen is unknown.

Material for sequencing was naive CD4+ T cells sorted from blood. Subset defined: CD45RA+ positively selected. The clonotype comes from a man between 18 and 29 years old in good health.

The CDR3 spells CASSLAIGLNIQYF. The CDR3 DNA is TGTGCCAGCAGCTTAGCTATAGGGTTAAACATTCAGTACTTC. This chain connects TRBV7-8 to TRBJ2-4; no definite D call. Trimming shortened V by 0 bases and J by 6 bases, and 9 bases separated the two germline ends. Germline lookup yields CDR1 SGHVS and CDR2 FQNEAQ. CDR3 size: 14 residues.